The source of this TCR beta chain is a study of blood T cell repertoires in COVID-19. The wider study: PBMCs, B-cell-depleted T cells, or T cells were the source of the cDNA or gDNA that made up the material.

Germline assignment: CDR1 SGHRS and CDR2 YFSETQ. V lost 0 bases, J lost 0 bases, and 9 bases lay in between. The CDR3 loop spans 15 amino acids. Participant age was roughly 18 to 89 years, and participants resided in 25 or so US areas. This table comes from immunoSEQ multiplex PCR, and its TCRdb copy is limited to in-frame clones, with some not included. The sample includes some 300,000 clones, 90% of them seen just once. The sample was PBMCs or T cells enriched from blood (not recorded which). The J gene is TRBJ1-2, the V gene TRBV5-1, with D maybe TRBD1 (5 bases). This receptor was identified in a woman under 30 with acute COVID-19. For the CDR3, the DNA is TGCGCCAGCAGCTTGGGCGGGGGAGCTAACTATGGCTACACCTTC. Translation gives CASSLGGGANYGYTF.